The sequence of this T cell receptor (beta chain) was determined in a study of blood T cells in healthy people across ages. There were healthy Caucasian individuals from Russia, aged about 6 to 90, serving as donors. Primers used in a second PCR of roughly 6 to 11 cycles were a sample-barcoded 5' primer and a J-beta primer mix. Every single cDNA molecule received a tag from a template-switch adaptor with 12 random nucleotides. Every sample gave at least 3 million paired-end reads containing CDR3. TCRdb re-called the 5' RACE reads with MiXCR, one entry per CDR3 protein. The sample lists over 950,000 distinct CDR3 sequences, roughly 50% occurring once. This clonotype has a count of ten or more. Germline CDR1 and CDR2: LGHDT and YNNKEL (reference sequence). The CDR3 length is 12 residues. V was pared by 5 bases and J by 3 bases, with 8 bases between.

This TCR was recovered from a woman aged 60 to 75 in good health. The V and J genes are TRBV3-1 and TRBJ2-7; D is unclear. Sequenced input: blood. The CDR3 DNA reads TGTGCCAGCAGCGATCGGATCTACGAGCAGTACTTC. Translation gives CASSDRIYEQYF.